Listed below are T cell receptor beta chains from one sample, sequenced in a study of blood T cell repertoires in COVID-19. TCRdb's copy holds only in-frame clones and misses some; the assay was immunoSEQ multiplex PCR. The profile shows 75,000 to 100,000 clones, roughly 89% of them singletons. The material sequenced was peripheral blood. These receptors came from a human donor in a cohort sampled during active COVID-19. CDR3s include the opening cysteine and the closing phenylalanine or tryptophan. D genes are given only for firm matches. A clone size is listed for some rows: how often the clone was seen (once, few, many), or a class if it is expanded.

j_call v_call clone_size d_call cdr3_nt cdr3_aa
TRBJ1-4 TRBV2 few NA TGTGCCAGCGAACAGGGCAATGAAAAACTGTTTTTT CASEQGNEKLFF
TRBJ1-1 TRBV19 NA NA TGTGCCAGTAGTGCCCCCGGGGTCCCTGGGAACACTGAAGCTTTCTTT CASSAPGVPGNTEAFF
TRBJ2-1 TRBV28 once TRBD1 TGTGCCAGCAGATCGGGACAGGGCTCCTACAATGAGCAGTTCTTC CASRSGQGSYNEQFF
TRBJ1-2 TRBV19 NA NA TGTGCCAGTAGTGAGGGCTATGGCTACACCTTC CASSEGYGYTF
TRBJ2-3 TRBV4-3 NA NA TGCGCCAGCAGCCAAGATAGTGGAGTAGATACGCAGTATTTT CASSQDSGVDTQYF
TRBJ2-1 TRBV7-6 NA TRBD2 TGTGCCAGCAGCTCGGGACTAGCCAACGAGGATGAGCAGTTCTTC CASSSGLANEDEQFF
TRBJ1-1 TRBV20-1 NA NA TGCAGTGCTCGGTTTTACAGTGAAGCTTTCTTT CSARFYSEAFF
TRBJ2-2 TRBV24-1 NA TRBD1 TGTGCCACCAGTGATCCGGGACAGGGCGCAAGCGGGGAGCTGTTTTTT CATSDPGQGASGELFF
TRBJ1-6 TRBV30 few TRBD1 TGTGCCTGGAAGAGGGGACAGCTTCTAAATTCACCCCTCCACTTT CAWKRGQLLNSPLHF
TRBJ2-1 TRBV27 NA NA TGTGCCAGCAGTTTGGCCTTCTACAATGAGCAGTTCTTC CASSLAFYNEQFF
TRBJ2-5 TRBV7-9 NA NA TGTGCCAGCAGCTTAGGTGGGGAGGAGACCCAGTACTTC CASSLGGEETQYF
TRBJ2-6 TRBV18 NA NA TGTGCCAGCTCACCACTCCGGGGGTGGGACTCTGGGGCCAACGTCCTGACTTTC CASSPLRGWDSGANVLTF
TRBJ2-4 TRBV7-9 NA NA TGTGCCAGCAGAACCGAAGGAGGGGCCAAAAACATTCAGTACTTC CASRTEGGAKNIQYF
TRBJ2-1 TRBV4-2 NA TRBD2 TGTGCCAGCAGCCAAGGGCCCGGGACTAGCGGGGTTAGTGAGCAGTTCTTC CASSQGPGTSGVSEQFF
TRBJ1-4 TRBV4-2 NA TRBD1 TGTGCCAGCAGCCAAGATCAGGGGGCCTGGGAAAAACTGTTTTTT CASSQDQGAWEKLFF
TRBJ2-3 TRBV7-9 NA TRBD2 TGTGCCAGCAGCTTAGCGGGAGGGGATACGCAGTATTTT CASSLAGGDTQYF
TRBJ1-6 TRBV30 NA TRBD1 TGTGCCTGGGCCCTCAGGGGGCGAAGCTCCTATAATTCACCCCTCCACTTT CAWALRGRSSYNSPLHF
TRBJ1-1 TRBV7-2 NA NA TGTGCCAGCAGCTCCCCTTCCTACAGGACGAACACTGAAGCTTTCTTT CASSSPSYRTNTEAFF
TRBJ2-7 TRBV7-3 few NA TGTGCCAGCAGCTTAACGGCCTCAGGGGCCGGGTACGAGCAGTACTTC CASSLTASGAGYEQYF
TRBJ1-2 TRBV9 NA NA TGTGCCAGCAGCGTAGGGGTAACAGGTCGCACCTATGGCTACACCTTC CASSVGVTGRTYGYTF
TRBJ2-7 TRBV21-1 once NA TGTGCCAGCAGACCCAGGGGAACACCCGGCGTCGAGCAGTACTTC CASRPRGTPGVEQYF
TRBJ1-5 TRBV27 few TRBD1 TGTGCCAGCAGTCCCGGGACAGGGGGCGCGCGGCAGCCCCAGCATTTT CASSPGTGGARQPQHF
TRBJ2-1 TRBV5-6 few TRBD2 TGTGCCAGCAGCCAAGCCAGCGGGGGCAATGAGCAGTTCTTC CASSQASGGNEQFF
TRBJ2-1 TRBV5-4 NA NA TGTGCCAGCAGCACTACTAGACTAGAGCAGTTCTTC CASSTTRLEQFF
TRBJ2-2 TRBV7-2 NA TRBD2 TGTGCCAGCAGCTTATATAGCGGGAGCACCGGGGAGCTGTTTTTT CASSLYSGSTGELFF
TRBJ1-2 TRBV2 NA TRBD1 TGTGCCAGCACCCGGAGGCCAGGGGGCGCAAACTTGGACTATGGCTACACCTTC CASTRRPGGANLDYGYTF
TRBJ2-3 TRBV5-1 NA TRBD2 TGCGCCAGCAGACTATTTGAGGTGACTAGCGGGTACACAGATACGCAGTATTTT CASRLFEVTSGYTDTQYF
TRBJ2-1 TRBV27 NA NA TGTGCCAGCAGTTTACTAGCCCTAGTAGAGAGCAATGAGCAGTTCTTC CASSLLALVESNEQFF
TRBJ1-6 TRBV30 few NA TGTGCCTGGAGTTGGCACTATAATTCACCCCTCCACTTT CAWSWHYNSPLHF
TRBJ2-7 TRBV6-5 NA NA TGTGCCAGCGGGGATGGGTGGGGCGCCTACGAGCAGTACTTC CASGDGWGAYEQYF
TRBJ2-3 TRBV19 NA NA TGTGCCAGTAGCTCCGGGACATGGGACACAGATACGCAGTATTTT CASSSGTWDTDTQYF
TRBJ1-2 TRBV18 NA TRBD1 TGTGCCAGCTCACCACGGACAGGGGGCTTTATTAACTATGGCTACACCTTC CASSPRTGGFINYGYTF
TRBJ2-3 TRBV25-1 NA NA TGTGCCAGCAGTAACCAGGGAAGGTGGGCAGATACGCAGTATTTT CASSNQGRWADTQYF
TRBJ1-6 TRBV6-5 NA NA TGTGCCAGCAGTTACGAGGCCAGGGCTAATTCACCCCTCCACTTT CASSYEARANSPLHF
TRBJ1-2 TRBV7-9 NA NA TGTGCCAGCAGCTATGTCGGGGGTAACTATGGCTACACCTTC CASSYVGGNYGYTF
TRBJ2-7 TRBV25-1 NA NA TGTGCCAGCAGGAGCTCCTACGAGCAGTACTTC CASRSSYEQYF
TRBJ1-2 TRBV5-1 NA NA TGCGCCAGCAGCGACCGAGCGGACAGCGGGGAGGATGGCTACACCTTC CASSDRADSGEDGYTF
TRBJ1-2 TRBV5-1 NA NA TGCGCCAGCAGCTTGGGAGGGACACCTAACTATGGCTACACCTTC CASSLGGTPNYGYTF
TRBJ2-3 TRBV29-1 once TRBD2 TGCAGCACTCGTCCTAGCGGGAGTGGAGATACGCAGTATTTT CSTRPSGSGDTQYF
TRBJ2-5 TRBV2 NA NA TGTGCCAGCAATGATTTGGTTAGGGGCAGGGAAGAGACCCAGTACTTC CASNDLVRGREETQYF
TRBJ2-7 TRBV21-1 NA NA TGTGCCAGCAGCAAAGTAACAGGGACCTTCTACGAGCAGTACTTC CASSKVTGTFYEQYF
TRBJ2-1 TRBV10-1 NA TRBD2 TGCGCCAGCAGTGGGGGGACTAGCGGCCCACCCCTCCGTAGTAGGAATGAGCAGTTCTTC CASSGGTSGPPLRSRNEQFF
TRBJ1-2 TRBV5-1 NA NA TGCGCCAGCAGCTTGGCCGGGAAGGGCTATGGCTACACCTTC CASSLAGKGYGYTF
TRBJ2-7 TRBV4-3 once TRBD2 TGCGCCAGCAGCCAAATACTAGCGGGACCCAACGAGCAGTACTTC CASSQILAGPNEQYF
TRBJ2-3 TRBV19 NA TRBD2 TGTGCCAGTAGTATCCCCCTGGGACTAGCGGGAGCAGATACGCAGTATTTT CASSIPLGLAGADTQYF
TRBJ2-1 TRBV4-3 NA NA TGCGCCAGCAGCCAAGTGGGTACCGGGACACTCGAGGACAATGAGCAGTTCTTC CASSQVGTGTLEDNEQFF
TRBJ2-1 TRBV19 NA NA TGTGCCAGTAGTACTAGGGGGAATGAGCAGTTCTTC CASSTRGNEQFF
TRBJ1-3 TRBV9 NA TRBD1 TGTGCCAGCAGCCCCCAGGGGGCCTCTGGAAACACCATATATTTT CASSPQGASGNTIYF
TRBJ2-7 TRBV29-1 NA TRBD1 TGCAGCGTGGGACAGGCTGCCTCCTACGAGCAGTACTTC CSVGQAASYEQYF
TRBJ1-1 TRBV28 NA NA TGTGCCAGCAGTCCCCCGGGACAACCGAACACTGAAGCTTTCTTT CASSPPGQPNTEAFF
TRBJ2-7 TRBV12-5 once TRBD1 TGTGCTAGTGGTTTGTCAGGGGGTGGCGAGCAGTACTTC CASGLSGGGEQYF
TRBJ2-7 TRBV29-1 NA NA TGCAGCGTTCTCCCTCGGGGGTCCTCCTACGAGCAGTACTTC CSVLPRGSSYEQYF
TRBJ2-3 TRBV3-1/TRBV3-2 NA NA TGTGCCAGCAGCCAAGTGGAGGGGGCTGGTACGCAGTATTTT CASSQVEGAGTQYF